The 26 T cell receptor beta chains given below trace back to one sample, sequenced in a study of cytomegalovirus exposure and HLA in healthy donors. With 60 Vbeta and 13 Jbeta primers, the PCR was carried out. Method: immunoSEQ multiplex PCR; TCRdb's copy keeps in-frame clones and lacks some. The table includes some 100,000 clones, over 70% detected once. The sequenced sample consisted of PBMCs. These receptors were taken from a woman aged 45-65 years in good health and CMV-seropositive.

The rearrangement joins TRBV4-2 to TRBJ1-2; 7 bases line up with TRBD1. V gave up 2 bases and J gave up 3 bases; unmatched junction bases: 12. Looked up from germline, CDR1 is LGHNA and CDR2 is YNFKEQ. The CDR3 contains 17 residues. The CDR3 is CASSQSGGTEIYYGYTF. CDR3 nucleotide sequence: TGTGCCAGCAGCCAATCTGGGGGGACAGAGATTTACTATGGCTACACCTTC.

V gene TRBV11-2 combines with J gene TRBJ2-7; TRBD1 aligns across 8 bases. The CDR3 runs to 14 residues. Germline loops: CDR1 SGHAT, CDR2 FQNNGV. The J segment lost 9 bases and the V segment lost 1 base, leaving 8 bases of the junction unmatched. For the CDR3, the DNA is TGTGCCAGCAGCTTAGCGGCGGACAGGGATAGGCAGTACTTC. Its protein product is CASSLAADRDRQYF.

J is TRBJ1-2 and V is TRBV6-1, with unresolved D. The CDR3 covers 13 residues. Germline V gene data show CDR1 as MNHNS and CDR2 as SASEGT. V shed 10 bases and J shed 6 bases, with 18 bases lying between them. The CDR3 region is CATSLLREDGYTF. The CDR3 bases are TGTGCCACCAGCCTTCTGCGCGAAGATGGCTACACCTTC.

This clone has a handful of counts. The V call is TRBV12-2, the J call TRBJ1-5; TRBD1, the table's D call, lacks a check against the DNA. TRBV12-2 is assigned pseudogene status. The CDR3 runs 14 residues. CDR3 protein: CASRSQESNQPQHF. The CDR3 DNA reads TGTGCAAGTCGCTCACAGGAGAGCAATCAGCCCCAGCATTTT.

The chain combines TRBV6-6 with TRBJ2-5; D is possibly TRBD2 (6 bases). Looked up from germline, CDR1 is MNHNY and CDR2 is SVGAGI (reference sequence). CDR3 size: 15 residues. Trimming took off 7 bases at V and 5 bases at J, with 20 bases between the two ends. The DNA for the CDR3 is TGTGCCAGCACCTCGGGCAGGGTGGCGGGGGAGACCCAGTACTTC. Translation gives CASTSGRVAGETQYF.

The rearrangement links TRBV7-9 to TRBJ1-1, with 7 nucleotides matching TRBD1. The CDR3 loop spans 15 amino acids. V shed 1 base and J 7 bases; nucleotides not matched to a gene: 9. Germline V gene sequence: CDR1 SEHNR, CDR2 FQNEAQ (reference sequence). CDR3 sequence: CASSLGGRRDSEAFF. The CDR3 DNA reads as TGTGCCAGCAGCTTAGGTGGTCGCCGGGACAGTGAAGCTTTCTTT. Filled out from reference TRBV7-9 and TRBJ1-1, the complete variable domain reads DTGVSQNPRHKITKRGQNVTFRCDPISEHNRLYWYRQTLGQGPEFLTYFQNEAQLEKSRLLSDRFSAERPKGSFSTLEIQRTEQGDSAMYLCASSLGGRRDSEAFFGQGTRLTVV.

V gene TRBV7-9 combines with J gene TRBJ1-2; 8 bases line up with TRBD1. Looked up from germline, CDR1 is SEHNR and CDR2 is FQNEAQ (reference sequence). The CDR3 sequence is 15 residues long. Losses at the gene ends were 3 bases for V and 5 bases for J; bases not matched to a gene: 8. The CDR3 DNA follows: TGTGCCAGCAGCTTGTACGACAGGGGAACATATGGCTACACCTTC. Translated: CASSLYDRGTYGYTF.

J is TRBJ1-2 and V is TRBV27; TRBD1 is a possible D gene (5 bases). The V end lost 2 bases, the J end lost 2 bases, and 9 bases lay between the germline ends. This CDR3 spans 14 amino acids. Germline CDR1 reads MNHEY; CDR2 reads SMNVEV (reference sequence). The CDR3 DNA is TGTGCCAGCAGTTTAAGGGGCCCCAACTATGGCTACACCTTC. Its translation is CASSLRGPNYGYTF.

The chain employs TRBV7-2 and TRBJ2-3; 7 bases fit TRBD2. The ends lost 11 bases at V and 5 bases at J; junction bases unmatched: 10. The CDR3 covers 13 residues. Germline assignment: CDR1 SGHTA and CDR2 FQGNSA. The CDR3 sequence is CASSGSSGDTQYF. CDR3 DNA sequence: TGTGCCTCCAGCGGGTCTAGCGGAGATACGCAGTATTTT.

The CDR3 loop reads CAWSEQGYEQYF. The CDR3 nucleotides read TGTGCCTGGAGTGAACAGGGGTACGAGCAGTACTTC. The chain joins TRBV30 to TRBJ2-7; 7 nucleotides match TRBD1. The CDR3 contains 12 residues. Germline loops: CDR1 GTSNPN, CDR2 SVGIG (reference sequence). The V gene end was trimmed by 1 base and the J gene end by 4 bases; junction bases not matched to a gene: 1.

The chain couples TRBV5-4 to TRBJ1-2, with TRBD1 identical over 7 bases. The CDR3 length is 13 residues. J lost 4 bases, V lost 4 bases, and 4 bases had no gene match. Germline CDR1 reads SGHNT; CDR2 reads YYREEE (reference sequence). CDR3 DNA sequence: TGTGCCAGCAGCGCCCGACAGGGCTATGGCTACACCTTC. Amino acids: CASSARQGYGYTF.

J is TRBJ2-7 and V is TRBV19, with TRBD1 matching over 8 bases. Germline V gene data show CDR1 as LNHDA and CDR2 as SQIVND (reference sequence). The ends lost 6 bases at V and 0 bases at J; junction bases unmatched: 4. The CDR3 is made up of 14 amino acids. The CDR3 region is CASRVGQDSYEQYF. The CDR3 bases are TGTGCCAGTAGAGTGGGACAGGACTCCTACGAGCAGTACTTC.

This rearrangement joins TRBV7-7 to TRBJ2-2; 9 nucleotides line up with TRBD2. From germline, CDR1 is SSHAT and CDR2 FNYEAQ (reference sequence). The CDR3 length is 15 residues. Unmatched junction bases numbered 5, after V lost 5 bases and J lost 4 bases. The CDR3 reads CASSPTSGFTGELFF. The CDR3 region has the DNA TGTGCCAGCAGCCCGACTAGCGGTTTCACCGGGGAGCTGTTTTTT.

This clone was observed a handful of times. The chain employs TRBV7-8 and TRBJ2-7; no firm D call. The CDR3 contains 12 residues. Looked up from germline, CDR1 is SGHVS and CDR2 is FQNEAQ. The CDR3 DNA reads TGTTCCCCCTCCCCCCACTCATACGAGCAGTACTTC. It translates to CSPSPHSYEQYF.

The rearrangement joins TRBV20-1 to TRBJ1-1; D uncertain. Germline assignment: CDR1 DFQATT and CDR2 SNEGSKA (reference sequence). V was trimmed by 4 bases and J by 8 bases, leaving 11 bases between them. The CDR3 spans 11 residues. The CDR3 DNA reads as TGCAGTGCTACCCAAGCGGGGGAAGCTTTCTTT. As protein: CSATQAGEAFF.

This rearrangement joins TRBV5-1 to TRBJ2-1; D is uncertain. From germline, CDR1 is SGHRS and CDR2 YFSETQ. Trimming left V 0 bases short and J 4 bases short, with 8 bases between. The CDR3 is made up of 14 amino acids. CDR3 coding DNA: TGCGCCAGCAGCTTGGAGACTGTATACAATGAGCAGTTCTTC. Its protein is CASSLETVYNEQFF. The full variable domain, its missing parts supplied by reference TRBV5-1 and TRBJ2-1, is KAGVTQTPRYLIKTRGQQVTLSCSPISGHRSVSWYQQTPGQGLQFLFEYFSETQRNKGNFPGRFSGRQFSNSRSEMNVSTLELGDSALYLCASSLETVYNEQFFGPGTRLTVL.

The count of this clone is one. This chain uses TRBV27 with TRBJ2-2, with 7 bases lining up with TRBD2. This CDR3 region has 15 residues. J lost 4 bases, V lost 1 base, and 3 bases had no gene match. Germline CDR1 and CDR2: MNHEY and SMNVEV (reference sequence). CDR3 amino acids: CASSLLSSGTGELFF. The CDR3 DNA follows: TGTGCCAGCAGTTTATTGTCTAGCGGCACCGGGGAGCTGTTTTTT.

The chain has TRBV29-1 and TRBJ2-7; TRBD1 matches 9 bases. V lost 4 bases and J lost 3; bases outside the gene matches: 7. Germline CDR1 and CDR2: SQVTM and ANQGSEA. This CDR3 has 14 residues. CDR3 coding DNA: TGCAGCGTTGCCACCCGGGACAGGGTCTACGAGCAGTACTTC. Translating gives CSVATRDRVYEQYF.

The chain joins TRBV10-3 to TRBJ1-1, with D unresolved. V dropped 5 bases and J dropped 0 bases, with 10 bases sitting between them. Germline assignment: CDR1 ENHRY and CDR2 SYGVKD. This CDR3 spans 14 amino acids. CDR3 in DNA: TGTGCCATCAGTACAGCTCAGGTGAACACTGAAGCTTTCTTT. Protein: CAISTAQVNTEAFF.

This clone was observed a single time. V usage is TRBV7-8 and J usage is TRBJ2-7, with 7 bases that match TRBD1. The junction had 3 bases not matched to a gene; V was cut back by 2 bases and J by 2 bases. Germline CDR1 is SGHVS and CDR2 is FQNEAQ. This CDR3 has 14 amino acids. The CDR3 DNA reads TGTGCCAGCAGCTTAACAGGGGTGACCTACGAGCAGTACTTC. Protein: CASSLTGVTYEQYF.

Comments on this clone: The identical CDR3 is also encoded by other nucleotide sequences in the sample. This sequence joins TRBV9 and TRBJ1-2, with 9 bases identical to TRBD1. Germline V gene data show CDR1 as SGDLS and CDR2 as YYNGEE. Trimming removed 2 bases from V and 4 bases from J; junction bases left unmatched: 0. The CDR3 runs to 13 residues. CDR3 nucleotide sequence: TGTGCCAGCAGCGTGGACAGGGGCTATGGCTACACCTTC. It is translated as CASSVDRGYGYTF.

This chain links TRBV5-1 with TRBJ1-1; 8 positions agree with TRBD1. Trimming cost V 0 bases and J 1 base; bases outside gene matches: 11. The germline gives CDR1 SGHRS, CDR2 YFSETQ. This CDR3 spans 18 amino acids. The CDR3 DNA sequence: TGCGCCAGCAGCTTGGCACGCCCGGGACAGGCCAAGAACACTGAAGCTTTCTTT. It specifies CASSLARPGQAKNTEAFF. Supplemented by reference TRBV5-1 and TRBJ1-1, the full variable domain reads KAGVTQTPRYLIKTRGQQVTLSCSPISGHRSVSWYQQTPGQGLQFLFEYFSETQRNKGNFPGRFSGRQFSNSRSEMNVSTLELGDSALYLCASSLARPGQAKNTEAFFGQGTRLTVV.

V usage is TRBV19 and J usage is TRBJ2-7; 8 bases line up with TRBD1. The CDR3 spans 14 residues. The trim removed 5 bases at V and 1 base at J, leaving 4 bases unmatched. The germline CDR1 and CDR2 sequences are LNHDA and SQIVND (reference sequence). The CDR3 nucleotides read TGTGCCAGTAGTCGGACAGGGTTATCCTACGAGCAGTACTTC. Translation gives CASSRTGLSYEQYF. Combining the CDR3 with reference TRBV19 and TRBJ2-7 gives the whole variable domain DGGITQSPKYLFRKEGQNVTLSCEQNLNHDAMYWYRQDPGQGLRLIYYSQIVNDFQKGDIAEGYSVSREKKESFPLTVTSAQKNPTAFYLCASSRTGLSYEQYFGPGTRLTVT.

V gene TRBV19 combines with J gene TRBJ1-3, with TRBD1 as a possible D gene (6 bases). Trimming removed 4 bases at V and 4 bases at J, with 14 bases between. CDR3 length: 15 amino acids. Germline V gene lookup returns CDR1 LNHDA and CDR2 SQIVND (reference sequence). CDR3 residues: CASSTETGVGNTIYF. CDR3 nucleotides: TGTGCCAGTAGTACCGAGACAGGAGTCGGAAACACCATATATTTT.

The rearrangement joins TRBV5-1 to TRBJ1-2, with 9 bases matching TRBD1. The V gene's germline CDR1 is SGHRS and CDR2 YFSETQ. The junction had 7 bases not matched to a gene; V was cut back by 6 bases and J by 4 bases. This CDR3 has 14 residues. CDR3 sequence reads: CASTSPGQGYGYTF. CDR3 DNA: TGCGCCAGCACCTCCCCGGGACAGGGCTATGGCTACACCTTC. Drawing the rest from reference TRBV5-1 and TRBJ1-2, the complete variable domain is KAGVTQTPRYLIKTRGQQVTLSCSPISGHRSVSWYQQTPGQGLQFLFEYFSETQRNKGNFPGRFSGRQFSNSRSEMNVSTLELGDSALYLCASTSPGQGYGYTFGSGTRLTVV.

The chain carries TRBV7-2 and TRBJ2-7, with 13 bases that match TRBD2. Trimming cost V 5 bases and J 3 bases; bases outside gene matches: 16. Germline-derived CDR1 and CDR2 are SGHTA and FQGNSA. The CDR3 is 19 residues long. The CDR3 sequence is CASSMPRPTSGGYSYEQYF. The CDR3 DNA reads TGTGCCAGCAGCATGCCTCGCCCGACTAGCGGGGGGTATAGCTACGAGCAGTACTTC. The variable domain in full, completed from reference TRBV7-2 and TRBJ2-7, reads GAGVSQSPSNKVTEKGKDVELRCDPISGHTALYWYRQSLGQGLEFLIYFQGNSAPDKSGLPSDRFSAERTGGSVSTLTIQRTQQEDSAVYLCASSMPRPTSGGYSYEQYFGPGTRLTVT.